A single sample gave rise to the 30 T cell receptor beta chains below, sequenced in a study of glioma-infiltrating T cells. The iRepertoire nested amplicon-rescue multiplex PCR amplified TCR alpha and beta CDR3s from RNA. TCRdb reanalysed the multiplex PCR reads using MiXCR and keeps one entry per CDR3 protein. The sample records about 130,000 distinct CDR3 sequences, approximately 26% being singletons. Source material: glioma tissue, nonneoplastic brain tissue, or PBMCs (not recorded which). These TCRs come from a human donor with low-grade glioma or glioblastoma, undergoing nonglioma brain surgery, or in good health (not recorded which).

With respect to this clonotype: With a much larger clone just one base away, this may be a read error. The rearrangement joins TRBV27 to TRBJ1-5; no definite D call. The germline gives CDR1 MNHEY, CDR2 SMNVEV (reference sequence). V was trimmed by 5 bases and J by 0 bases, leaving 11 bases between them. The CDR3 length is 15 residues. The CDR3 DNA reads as TGTGCCAGCAGTGGACCGGGGTATAGCAATCAGCCCCAGCATTTT. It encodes CASSGPGYSNQPQHF.

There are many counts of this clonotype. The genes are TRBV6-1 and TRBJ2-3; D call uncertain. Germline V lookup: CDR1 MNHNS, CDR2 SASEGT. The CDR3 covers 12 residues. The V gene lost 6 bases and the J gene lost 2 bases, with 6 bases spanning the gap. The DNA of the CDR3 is TGTGCCAGCAGGGGGTCCACAGATACGCAGTATTTT. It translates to CASRGSTDTQYF.

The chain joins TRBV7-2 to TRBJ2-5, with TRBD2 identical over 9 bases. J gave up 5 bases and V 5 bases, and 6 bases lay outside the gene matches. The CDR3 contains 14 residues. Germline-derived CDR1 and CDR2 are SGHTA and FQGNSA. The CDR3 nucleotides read TGTGCCAGCAGCCGGAGCGGGGGGCGGGAGACCCAGTACTTC. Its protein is CASSRSGGRETQYF.

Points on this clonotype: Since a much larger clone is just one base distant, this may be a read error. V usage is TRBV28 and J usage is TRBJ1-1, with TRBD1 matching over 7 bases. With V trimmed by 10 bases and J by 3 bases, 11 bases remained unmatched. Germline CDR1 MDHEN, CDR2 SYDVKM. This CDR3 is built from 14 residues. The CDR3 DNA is TGTGCCAACAGCTTATCAGGGGGTGACACTGAAGCTTTCTTT. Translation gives CANSLSGGDTEAFF.

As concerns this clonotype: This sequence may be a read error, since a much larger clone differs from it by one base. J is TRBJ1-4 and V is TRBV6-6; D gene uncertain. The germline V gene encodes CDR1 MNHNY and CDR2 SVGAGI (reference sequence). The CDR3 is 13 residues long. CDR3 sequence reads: CASVDGLTEELFF. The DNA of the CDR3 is TGTGCCAGCGTGGACGGTCTGACTGAAGAACTGTTTTTT.

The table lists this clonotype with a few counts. The CDR3 sequence is CASRTGVGNEQFF. CDR3 DNA: TGTGCCAGCAGAACAGGGGTGGGGAATGAGCAGTTCTTC. This chain connects TRBV25-1 to TRBJ2-1; 7 bases line up with TRBD1. The V and J ends lost 6 bases and 7 bases, in that order; junction bases with no gene match: 6. The CDR3 runs 13 residues. The germline gives CDR1 MGHDK, CDR2 SYGVNS.

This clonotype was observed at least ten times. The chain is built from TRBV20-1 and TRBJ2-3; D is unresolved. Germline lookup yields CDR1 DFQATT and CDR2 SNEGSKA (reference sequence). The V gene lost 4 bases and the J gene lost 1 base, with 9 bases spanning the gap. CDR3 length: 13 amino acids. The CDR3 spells CSAIPPGTDTQYF. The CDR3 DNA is TGCAGTGCTATACCCCCCGGCACAGATACGCAGTATTTT.

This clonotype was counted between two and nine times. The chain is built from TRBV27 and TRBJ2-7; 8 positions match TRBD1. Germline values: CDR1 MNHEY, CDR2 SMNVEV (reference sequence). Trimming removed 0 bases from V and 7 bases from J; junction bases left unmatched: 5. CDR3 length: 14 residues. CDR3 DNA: TGTGCCAGCAGTTTATCGTCAGGGGGCGGTGAGCAGTACGTC. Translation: CASSLSSGGGEQYV.

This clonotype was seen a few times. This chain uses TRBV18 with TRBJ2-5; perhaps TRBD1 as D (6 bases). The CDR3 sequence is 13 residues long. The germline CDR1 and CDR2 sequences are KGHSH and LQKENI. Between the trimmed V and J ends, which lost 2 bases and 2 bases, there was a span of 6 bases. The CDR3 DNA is TGTGCCAGCTCACCAACAGGGCAAGAGACCCAGTACTTC. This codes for CASSPTGQETQYF. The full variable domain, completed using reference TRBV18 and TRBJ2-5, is NAGVMQNPRHLVRRRGQEARLRCSPMKGHSHVYWYRQLPEEGLKFMVYLQKENIIDESGMPKERFSAEFPKEGPSILRIQQVVRGDSAAYFCASSPTGQETQYFGPGTRLLVL.

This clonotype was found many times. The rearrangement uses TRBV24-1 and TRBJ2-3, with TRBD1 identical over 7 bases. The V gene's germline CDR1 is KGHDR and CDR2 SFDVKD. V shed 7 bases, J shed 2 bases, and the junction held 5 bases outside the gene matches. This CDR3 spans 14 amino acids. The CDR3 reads CATRATGSTDTQYF. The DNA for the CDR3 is TGTGCCACCAGAGCGACAGGGTCCACAGATACGCAGTATTTT.

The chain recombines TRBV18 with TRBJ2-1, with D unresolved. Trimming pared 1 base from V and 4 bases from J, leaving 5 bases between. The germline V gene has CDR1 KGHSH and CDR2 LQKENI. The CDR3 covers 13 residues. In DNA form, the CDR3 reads TGTGCCAGCTCACCACTGCTATACAATGAGCAGTTCTTC. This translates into CASSPLLYNEQFF.

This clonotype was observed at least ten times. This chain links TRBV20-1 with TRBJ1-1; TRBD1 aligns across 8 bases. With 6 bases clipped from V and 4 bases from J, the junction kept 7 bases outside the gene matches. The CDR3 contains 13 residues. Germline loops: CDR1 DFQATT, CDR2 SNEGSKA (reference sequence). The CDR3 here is CSAPRGQATEAFF. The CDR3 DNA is TGCAGTGCCCCCAGGGGGCAGGCCACTGAAGCTTTCTTT.

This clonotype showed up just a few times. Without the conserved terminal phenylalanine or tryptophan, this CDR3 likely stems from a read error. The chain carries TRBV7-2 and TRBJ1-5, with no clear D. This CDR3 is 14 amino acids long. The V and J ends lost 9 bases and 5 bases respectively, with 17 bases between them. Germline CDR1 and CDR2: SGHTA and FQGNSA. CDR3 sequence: CASSIRGGDQPQHL. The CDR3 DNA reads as TGTGCCAGTAGTATACGGGGAGGAGATCAGCCCCAGCATCTT.

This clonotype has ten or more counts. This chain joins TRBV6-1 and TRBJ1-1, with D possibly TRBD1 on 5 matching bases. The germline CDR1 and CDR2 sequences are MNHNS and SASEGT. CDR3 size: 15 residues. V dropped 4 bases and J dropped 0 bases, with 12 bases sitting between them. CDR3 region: CASSAPGSLNTEAFF. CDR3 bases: TGTGCCAGCAGTGCCCCAGGGAGCCTGAACACTGAAGCTTTCTTT.

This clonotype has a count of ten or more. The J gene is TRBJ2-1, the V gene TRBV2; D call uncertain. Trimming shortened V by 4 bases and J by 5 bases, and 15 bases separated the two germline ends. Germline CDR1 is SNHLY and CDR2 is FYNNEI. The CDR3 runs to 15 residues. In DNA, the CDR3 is TGTGCCAGCAGTGGGACGGAGATGACGAACAATGAGCAGTTCTTC. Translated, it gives CASSGTEMTNNEQFF.

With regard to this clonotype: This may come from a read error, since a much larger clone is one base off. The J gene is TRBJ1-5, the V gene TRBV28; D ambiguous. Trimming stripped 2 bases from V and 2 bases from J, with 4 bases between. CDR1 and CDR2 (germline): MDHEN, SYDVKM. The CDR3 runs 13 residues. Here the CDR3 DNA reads TGTGCCAGCAGTTTAGATCGCAATCAGCCCCAGCATTTT. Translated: CASSLDRNQPQHF.

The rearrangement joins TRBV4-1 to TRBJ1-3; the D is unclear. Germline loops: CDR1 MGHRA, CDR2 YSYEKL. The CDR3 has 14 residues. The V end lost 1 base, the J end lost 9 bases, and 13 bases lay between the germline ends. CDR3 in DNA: TGCGCCAGCAGCCAAGGAGAGACGTGGGCCACCATATATTTT. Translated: CASSQGETWATIYF.

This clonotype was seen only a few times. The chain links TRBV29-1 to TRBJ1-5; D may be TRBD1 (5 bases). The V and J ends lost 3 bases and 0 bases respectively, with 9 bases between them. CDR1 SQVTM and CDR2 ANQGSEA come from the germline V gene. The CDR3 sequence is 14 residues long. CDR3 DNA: TGCAGCGTTGACGGGGGAAATAGCAATCAGCCCCAGCATTTT. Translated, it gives CSVDGGNSNQPQHF.

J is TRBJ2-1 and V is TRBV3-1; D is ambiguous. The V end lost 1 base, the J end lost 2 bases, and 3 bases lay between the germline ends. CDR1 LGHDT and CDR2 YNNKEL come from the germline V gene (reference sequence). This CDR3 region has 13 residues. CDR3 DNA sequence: TGTGCCAGCAGCCAAGCAACCTACAATGAGCAGTTCTTC. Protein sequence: CASSQATYNEQFF.

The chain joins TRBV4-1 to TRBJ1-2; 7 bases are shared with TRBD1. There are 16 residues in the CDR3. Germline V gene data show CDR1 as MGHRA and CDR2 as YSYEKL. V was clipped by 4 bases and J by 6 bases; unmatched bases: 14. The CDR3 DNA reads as TGCGCCAGCAGCCGCCTCGCACAGGGGACGGGGGATGGCTACACCTTC. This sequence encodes CASSRLAQGTGDGYTF.

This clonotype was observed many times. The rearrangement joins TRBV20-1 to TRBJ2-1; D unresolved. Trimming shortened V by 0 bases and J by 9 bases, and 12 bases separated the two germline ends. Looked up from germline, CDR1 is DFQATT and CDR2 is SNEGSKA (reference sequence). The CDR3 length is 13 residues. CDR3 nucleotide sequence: TGCAGTGCTAGAGAAATATACTTATTTGAGCAGTTCTTC. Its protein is CSAREIYLFEQFF.

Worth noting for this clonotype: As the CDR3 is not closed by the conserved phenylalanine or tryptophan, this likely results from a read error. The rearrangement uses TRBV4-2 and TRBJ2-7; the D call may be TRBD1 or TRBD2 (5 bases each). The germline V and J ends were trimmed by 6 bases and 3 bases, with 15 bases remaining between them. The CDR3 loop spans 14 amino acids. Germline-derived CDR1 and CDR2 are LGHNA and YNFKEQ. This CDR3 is CASSPGTDGYEQYA. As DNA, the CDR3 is TGTGCCAGCAGTCCCGGGACGGACGGCTACGAGCAGTACGCC.

DNA of the CDR3: TGTGCCAGCAGTTTCTCTATAAATGGCGAGCAGTACGTC. Translated, it gives CASSFSINGEQYV. The gene calls are TRBV6-1 and TRBJ2-7; D remains ambiguous. Germline CDR1 and CDR2: MNHNS and SASEGT. Trimming removed 5 bases at V and 6 bases at J, with 14 bases between. This CDR3 has 13 amino acids.

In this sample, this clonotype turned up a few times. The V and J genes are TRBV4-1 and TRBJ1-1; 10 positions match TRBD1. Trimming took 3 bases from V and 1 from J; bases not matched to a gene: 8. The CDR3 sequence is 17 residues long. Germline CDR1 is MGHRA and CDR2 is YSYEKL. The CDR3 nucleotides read TGCGCCAGCAGCCAGCGGGACAGGGGAGCGGGGAACACTGAAGCTTTCTTT. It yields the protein CASSQRDRGAGNTEAFF.

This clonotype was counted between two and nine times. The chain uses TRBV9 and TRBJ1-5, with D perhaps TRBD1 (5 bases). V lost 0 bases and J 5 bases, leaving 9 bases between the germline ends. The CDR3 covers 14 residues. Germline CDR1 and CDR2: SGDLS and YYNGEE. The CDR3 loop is CASSVGRDHQPQHF. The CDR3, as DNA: TGTGCCAGCAGCGTAGGCAGGGATCATCAGCCCCAGCATTTT. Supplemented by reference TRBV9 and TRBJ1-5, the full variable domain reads DSGVTQTPKHLITATGQRVTLRCSPRSGDLSVYWYQQSLDQGLQFLIQYYNGEERAKGNILERFSAQQFPDLHSELNLSSLELGDSALYFCASSVGRDHQPQHFGDGTRLSIL.

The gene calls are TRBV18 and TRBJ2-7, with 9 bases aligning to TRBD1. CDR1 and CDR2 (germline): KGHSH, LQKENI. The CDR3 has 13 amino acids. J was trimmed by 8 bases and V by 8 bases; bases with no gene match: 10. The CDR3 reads CASKTGTGHKQYV. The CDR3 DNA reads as TGTGCCAGCAAAACCGGGACAGGGCACAAGCAGTACGTC.

CDR3 loop: CASTPPGYNQETQFF. The CDR3 bases are TGTGCCAGCACCCCCCCGGGGTACAACCAAGAGACCCAGTTCTTC. The chain is built from TRBV6-1 and TRBJ2-1; weak D call: TRBD2 (5 bases). The CDR3 is 15 residues long. From germline, CDR1 is MNHNS and CDR2 SASEGT. V was shortened by 7 bases and J by 13 bases, with 26 bases between the two germline ends.

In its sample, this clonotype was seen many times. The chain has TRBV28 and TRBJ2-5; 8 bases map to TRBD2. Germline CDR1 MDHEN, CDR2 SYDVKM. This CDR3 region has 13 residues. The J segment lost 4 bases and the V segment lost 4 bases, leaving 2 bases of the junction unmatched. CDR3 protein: CASSSGGRETQYF. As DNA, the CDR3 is TGTGCCAGCAGTTCGGGGGGGCGAGAGACCCAGTACTTC.

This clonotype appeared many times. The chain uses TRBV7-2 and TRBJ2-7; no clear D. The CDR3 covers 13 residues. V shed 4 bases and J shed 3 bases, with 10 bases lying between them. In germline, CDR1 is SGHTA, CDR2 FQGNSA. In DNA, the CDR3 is TGTGCCAGCAGCTCTTCCAAGATCTACGAGCAGTACGTC. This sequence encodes CASSSSKIYEQYV.

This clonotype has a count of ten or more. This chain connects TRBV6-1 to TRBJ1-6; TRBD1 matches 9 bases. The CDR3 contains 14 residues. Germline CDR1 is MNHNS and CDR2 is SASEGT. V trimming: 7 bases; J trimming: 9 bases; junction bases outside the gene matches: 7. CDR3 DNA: TGTGCCAGCAAGGACAGGGGCGTCAGTTCACCCCTCCACTTT. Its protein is CASKDRGVSSPLHF.